The 2 T cell receptor beta chains in this list originate from one sample, sequenced in a study of shared clonotypes between healthy human individuals (TCRdb year 2020). The library relied on the immunoSEQ multiplex PCR assay. Drawn from immuneACCESS, this table holds only the in-frame rearrangements with V and J called that TCRdb kept. Clones are partly lost; checked studies trace under half to an unresolved V gene and leave the rest unexplained. The sample includes more than 2 million clones, with 90% to 95% observed a single time. The ten most abundant clones make up 1.5% to 2% of the sample. For the CD8 naive samples, CD45RO-negative cells were positively selected for CCR7, yielding a CD45RA+CCR7+ population from which TemRA cells were excluded. The sequenced sample consisted of naive CD8+ T cells from PBMCs. The sample's cell subset or site, from its label and the paper: CD45RA+CCR7+. These receptors came from a man between 18 and 35 years old in good health. Some clones in this sample may be carry-over from other donors' samples.

This chain joins TRBV28 and TRBJ2-7; 9 bases agree with TRBD1. Losses at the gene ends were 6 bases for V and 2 bases for J; bases not matched to a gene: 8. Looked up from germline, CDR1 is MDHEN and CDR2 is SYDVKM. This CDR3 has 15 residues. This CDR3 is CASRHNRDRAYEQYF. CDR3 sequence (DNA): TGTGCCAGCAGACACAACCGGGACAGGGCCTACGAGCAGTACTTC.

The chain employs TRBV7-9 and TRBJ2-1; no definite D call. The V end lost 3 bases, the J end lost 9 bases, and 9 bases lay between the germline ends. Germline CDR1 and CDR2: SEHNR and FQNEAQ (reference sequence). The CDR3 is 12 residues long. CDR3 amino acids: CASSFPLTEQFF. The CDR3 DNA reads TGTGCCAGCAGCTTTCCGTTGACTGAGCAGTTCTTC.